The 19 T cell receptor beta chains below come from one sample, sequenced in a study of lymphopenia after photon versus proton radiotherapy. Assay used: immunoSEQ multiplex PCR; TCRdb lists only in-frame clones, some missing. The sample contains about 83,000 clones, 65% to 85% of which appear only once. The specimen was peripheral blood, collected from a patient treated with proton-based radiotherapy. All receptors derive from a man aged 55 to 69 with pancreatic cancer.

CDR3 amino acids: CASAGTVPYEQYF. The CDR3 DNA reads TGTGCCAGCGCCGGGACAGTGCCCTACGAGCAGTACTTC. The chain combines TRBV6-1 with TRBJ2-7, with 7 bases aligning to TRBD1. Germline lookup yields CDR1 MNHNS and CDR2 SASEGT. The trim removed 8 bases at V and 2 bases at J, leaving 6 bases unmatched. The CDR3 is 13 residues long.

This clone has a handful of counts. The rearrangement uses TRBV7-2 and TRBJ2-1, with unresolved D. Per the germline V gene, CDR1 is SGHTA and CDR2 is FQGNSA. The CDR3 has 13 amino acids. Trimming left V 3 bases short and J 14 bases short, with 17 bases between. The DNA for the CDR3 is TGTGCCAGCAGCTTTTATGGGTCCCTAGGAGAGTTCTTC. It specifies CASSFYGSLGEFF.

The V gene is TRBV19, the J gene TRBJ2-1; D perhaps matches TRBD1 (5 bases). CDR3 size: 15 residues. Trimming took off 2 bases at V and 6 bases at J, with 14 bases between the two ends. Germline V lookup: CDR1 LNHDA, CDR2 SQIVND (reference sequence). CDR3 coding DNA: TGTGCCAGTAGTATACTAGGTGGGGCTTCCAATGAGCAGTTCTTC. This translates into CASSILGGASNEQFF.

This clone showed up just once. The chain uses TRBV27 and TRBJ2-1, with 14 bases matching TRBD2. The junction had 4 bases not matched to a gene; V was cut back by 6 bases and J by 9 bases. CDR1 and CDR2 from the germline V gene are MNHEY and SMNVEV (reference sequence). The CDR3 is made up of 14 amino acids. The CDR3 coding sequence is TGTGCCAGCAGGGGACTAGCGGGAGAACCTGAGCAGTTCTTC. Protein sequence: CASRGLAGEPEQFF.

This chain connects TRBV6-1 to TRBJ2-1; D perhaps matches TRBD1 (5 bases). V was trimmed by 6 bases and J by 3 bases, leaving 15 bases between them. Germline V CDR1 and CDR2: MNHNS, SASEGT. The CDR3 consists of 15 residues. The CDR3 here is CASRKGYDGYNEQFF. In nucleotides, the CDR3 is TGTGCCAGCAGGAAGGGGTATGACGGCTACAATGAGCAGTTCTTC.

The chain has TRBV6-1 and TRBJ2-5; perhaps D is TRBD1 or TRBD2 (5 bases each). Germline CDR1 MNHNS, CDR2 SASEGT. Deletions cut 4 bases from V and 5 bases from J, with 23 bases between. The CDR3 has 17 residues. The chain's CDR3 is CASSVRSGLSGQETQYF. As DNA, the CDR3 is TGTGCCAGCAGTGTGAGGAGTGGGTTATCGGGGCAGGAGACCCAGTACTTC.

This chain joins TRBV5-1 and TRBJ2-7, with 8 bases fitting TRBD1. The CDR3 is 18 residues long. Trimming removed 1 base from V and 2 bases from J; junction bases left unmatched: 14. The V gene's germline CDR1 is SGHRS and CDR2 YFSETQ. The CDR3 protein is CASSLWATGQGQTYEQYF. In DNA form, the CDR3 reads TGCGCCAGCAGCTTGTGGGCAACTGGACAGGGACAAACCTACGAGCAGTACTTC.

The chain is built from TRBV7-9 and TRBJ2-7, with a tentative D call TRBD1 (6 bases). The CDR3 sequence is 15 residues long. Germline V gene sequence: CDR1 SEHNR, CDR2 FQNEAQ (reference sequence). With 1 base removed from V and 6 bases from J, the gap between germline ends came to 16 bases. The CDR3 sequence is CASSLVLGQGGEQYF. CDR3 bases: TGTGCCAGCAGCTTAGTCTTGGGGCAAGGGGGCGAGCAGTACTTC.

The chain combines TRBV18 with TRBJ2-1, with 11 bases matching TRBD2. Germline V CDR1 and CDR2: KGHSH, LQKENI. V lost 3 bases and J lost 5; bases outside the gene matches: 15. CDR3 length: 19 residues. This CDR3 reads CASSPLAGTSGNGDNEQFF. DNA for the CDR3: TGTGCCAGCTCACCGTTAGCTGGGACTAGCGGCAACGGGGACAATGAGCAGTTCTTC. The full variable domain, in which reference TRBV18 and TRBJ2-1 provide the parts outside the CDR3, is NAGVMQNPRHLVRRRGQEARLRCSPMKGHSHVYWYRQLPEEGLKFMVYLQKENIIDESGMPKERFSAEFPKEGPSILRIQQVVRGDSAAYFCASSPLAGTSGNGDNEQFFGPGTRLTVL.

DNA of the CDR3: TGCGCCAGCAGCCAAGACCGGCACCCCGGGGGAGAGCAGTACTTC. Translated, it gives CASSQDRHPGGEQYF. The rearrangement joins TRBV4-3 to TRBJ2-7; D may be TRBD2 (6 bases). This CDR3 has 15 amino acids. Germline values: CDR1 LGHNA, CDR2 YSLEER. V was cut by 0 bases and J by 7 bases, with 16 bases left in between.

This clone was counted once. The CDR3 DNA follows: TGCAGCGTTGGGCCACAGGGGTCCGAGCAGTACTTC. This sequence encodes CSVGPQGSEQYF. The V gene is TRBV29-1, the J gene TRBJ2-7; 7 positions agree with TRBD1. The germline V gene encodes CDR1 SQVTM and CDR2 ANQGSEA. The J segment lost 6 bases and the V segment lost 4 bases, leaving 6 bases of the junction unmatched. This CDR3 comprises 12 residues.

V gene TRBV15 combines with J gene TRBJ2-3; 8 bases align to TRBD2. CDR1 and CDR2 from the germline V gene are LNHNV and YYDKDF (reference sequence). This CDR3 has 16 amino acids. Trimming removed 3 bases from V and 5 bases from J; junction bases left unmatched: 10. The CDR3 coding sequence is TGTGCCACCAGCAGGAGGCGGGGGGACCTGAAAGATACGCAGTATTTT. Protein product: CATSRRRGDLKDTQYF. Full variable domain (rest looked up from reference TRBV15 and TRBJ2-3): DAMVIQNPRYQVTQFGKPVTLSCSQTLNHNVMYWYQQKSSQAPKLLFHYYDKDFNNEADTPDNFQSRRPNTSFCFLDIRSPGLGDTAMYLCATSRRRGDLKDTQYFGPGTRLTVL.

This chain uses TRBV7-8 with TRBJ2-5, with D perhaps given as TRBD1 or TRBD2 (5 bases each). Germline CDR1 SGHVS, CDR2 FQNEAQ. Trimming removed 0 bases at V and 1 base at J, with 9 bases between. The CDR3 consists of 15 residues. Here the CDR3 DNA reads TGTGCCAGCAGCTTAGCTGAAGGGACCCAAGAGACCCAGTACTTC. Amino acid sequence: CASSLAEGTQETQYF.

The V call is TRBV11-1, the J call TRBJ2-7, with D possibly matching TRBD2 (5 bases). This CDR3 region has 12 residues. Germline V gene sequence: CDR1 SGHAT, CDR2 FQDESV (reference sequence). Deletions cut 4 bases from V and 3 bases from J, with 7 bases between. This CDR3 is CASSSGIYEQYF. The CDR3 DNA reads TGTGCCAGCAGCTCGGGGATCTACGAGCAGTACTTC.

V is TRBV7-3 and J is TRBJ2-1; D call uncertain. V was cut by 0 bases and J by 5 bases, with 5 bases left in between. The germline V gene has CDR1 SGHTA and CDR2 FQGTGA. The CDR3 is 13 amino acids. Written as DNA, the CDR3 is TGTGCCAGCAGCTTAACGCCAGACAATGAGCAGTTCTTC. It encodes CASSLTPDNEQFF.

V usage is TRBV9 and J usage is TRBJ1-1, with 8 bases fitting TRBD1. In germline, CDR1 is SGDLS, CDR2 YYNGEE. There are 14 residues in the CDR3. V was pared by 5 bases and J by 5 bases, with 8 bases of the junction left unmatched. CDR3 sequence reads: CASRPQGAGTEAFF. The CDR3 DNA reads TGTGCCAGCAGGCCCCAGGGGGCGGGAACTGAAGCTTTCTTT.

CDR3 coding DNA: TGTGCCAGCGCTAGTGGTGGCACGAACACCGGGGAGCTGTTTTTT. Encoded protein: CASASGGTNTGELFF. V usage is TRBV2 and J usage is TRBJ2-2, with no clear D. This CDR3 region has 15 residues. The ends were cut back, 8 bases at V and 0 bases at J, with 13 bases in the middle. The germline gives CDR1 SNHLY, CDR2 FYNNEI.

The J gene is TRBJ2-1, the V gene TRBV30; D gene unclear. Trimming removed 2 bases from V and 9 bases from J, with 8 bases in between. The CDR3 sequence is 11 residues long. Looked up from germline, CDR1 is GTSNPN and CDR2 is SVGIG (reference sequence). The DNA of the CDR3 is TGTGCCTGGAGTCCACACCCTGAGCAGTTCTTC. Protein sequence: CAWSPHPEQFF.

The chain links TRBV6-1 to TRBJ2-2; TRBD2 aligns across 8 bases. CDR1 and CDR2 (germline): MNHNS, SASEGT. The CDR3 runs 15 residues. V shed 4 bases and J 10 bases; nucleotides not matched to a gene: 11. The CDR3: CASSADRGGSEELFF. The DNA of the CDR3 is TGTGCCAGCAGTGCGGACCGGGGGGGTTCCGAGGAGCTGTTTTTT.